This record concerns one T cell receptor (beta chain) sequence. The clone's antigen remains unknown. Base quality data are lacking; no much larger clone is found one base away. The sequencer listed for this sample is Illumina HiSeq 1500. The raw public data were reprocessed by TCRdb itself: fastp quality trimming at Q25, MiXCR clonotype calling, in-frame beta chains only. CDR3 protein sequences are deduplicated, and each keeps its most common genes and DNA. For this sample there are about 740,000 distinct CDR3 sequences; 35% appear just once. The ten largest clonotypes hold 2.8% of the sample. This sample was taken from a study of T cell repertoires in cytomegalovirus infection (dated by TCRdb to between 2019 and 2020). Looking at the study overall: Because public TCR beta signatures pointed to carriage of CMV infection together with the matching HLA type, the HLA type of each donor mattered for the analysis. Results and caveats for the whole study, not just this receptor: In both this cohort and an independent roughly 400-donor cohort, the cumulative frequency of public TCR beta family members distinguished carriers of CMV infection plus the relevant HLA type. The ex vivo response was dominated by HLA-C-restricted CMV-specific TCR beta clonotypes, which also provided the single most frequent clonotype in two of eight donors.

The germline V gene provides CDR1 MNHGY and CDR2 SAAAGT. Trimming costs V 0 bases and J 0 bases, and their ends lie 12 bases apart. CDR3 length: 16 amino acids, cysteine to phenylalanine. Solely the CDR3 DNA is kept, with 48 bases framed from the first base. The sequence was obtained from a human donor in good health (CMV status not recorded). Some clones in this sample may be carry-over from other donors' samples. In this chain, TRBV6-8 is recombined with TRBJ2-7, with TRBD2 as a weak D call on 6 bases. Sequenced sample: PBMCs. The sequenced DNA is TGTGCCAGCAGTTACTCGCGGGGACTCGTCTCCTACGAGCAGTACTTC. The translation is CASSYSRGLVSYEQYF.